This T cell receptor beta chain emerged from a study of blood T cell repertoires in COVID-19. Across the whole study: The United States, Italy and Spain were the sources of the acute and convalescent COVID-19 samples. The cDNA or gDNA used as material had been derived from T cells, B-cell-depleted T cells, or PBMCs.

Here immunoSEQ multiplex PCR was the method, and the copy in TCRdb shows in-frame clones only, minus some. The sample records roughly 150,000 clones, about 80% being singletons. Deletions cut 3 bases from V and 6 bases from J, with 17 bases between. The CDR3 is 15 residues long. Per the germline V gene, CDR1 is MGHRA and CDR2 is YSYEKL. Sequencing was carried out using peripheral blood. The clonotype originates from a man aged 55 to 70 with acute or convalescent COVID-19. The chain couples TRBV4-1 to TRBJ1-1; possibly TRBD1 for D (5 bases). This CDR3 is CASSQGSTYRSEAFF. The CDR3 coding sequence is TGCGCCAGCAGCCAGGGCTCGACGTACAGGTCTGAAGCTTTCTTT.